The 11 T cell receptor beta chains given below trace back to one sample, sequenced in a study of OX40 agonist ivuxolimab in advanced cancers. Assay: immunoSEQ multiplex PCR; the TCRdb copy retains only in-frame clones and omits some. The sample holds tens of thousands of clones, more than 80% seen once. This specimen consisted of CD4+ or CD8+ T cells sorted from blood, obtained in a trial of the OX40 agonist ivuxolimab. The receptor source for this set is an adult with an advanced solid tumor such as melanoma, head and neck, liver or kidney cancer.

The chain uses TRBV28 and TRBJ2-7; D possibly corresponds to TRBD2 (7 bases). CDR3 size: 15 residues. V lost 6 bases and J lost 0, with 15 bases in between. Germline V gene sequence: CDR1 MDHEN, CDR2 SYDVKM. The DNA of the CDR3 is TGTGCCAGCAGACTGGGGGGGGGCAACTCCTACGAGCAGTACTTC. Its protein is CASRLGGGNSYEQYF.

J is TRBJ2-4 and V is TRBV19, with 7 positions matching TRBD1. The CDR3 is made up of 15 amino acids. V was clipped by 7 bases and J by 4 bases; unmatched bases: 10. Germline CDR1 is LNHDA and CDR2 is SQIVND (reference sequence). In DNA, the CDR3 is TGTGCCAGTACCCGAGACAGGGATAGTAAAAACATTCAGTACTTC. It encodes CASTRDRDSKNIQYF. The entire variable domain, with the rest obtained from reference TRBV19 and TRBJ2-4, is as follows: DGGITQSPKYLFRKEGQNVTLSCEQNLNHDAMYWYRQDPGQGLRLIYYSQIVNDFQKGDIAEGYSVSREKKESFPLTVTSAQKNPTAFYLCASTRDRDSKNIQYFGAGTRLSVL.

V is TRBV5-1 and J is TRBJ2-5; D may be TRBD2 (5 bases). The ends were cut back, 4 bases at V and 0 bases at J, with 13 bases in the middle. The CDR3 length is 15 residues. Germline CDR1 SGHRS, CDR2 YFSETQ. The CDR3 nucleotides are TGCGCCAGCAGCCCCTCCCTCGGGGACCAAGAGACCCAGTACTTC. It specifies CASSPSLGDQETQYF. The whole variable domain, filled in from reference TRBV5-1 and TRBJ2-5, reads KAGVTQTPRYLIKTRGQQVTLSCSPISGHRSVSWYQQTPGQGLQFLFEYFSETQRNKGNFPGRFSGRQFSNSRSEMNVSTLELGDSALYLCASSPSLGDQETQYFGPGTRLLVL.

A single count supports this clone. The chain employs TRBV15 and TRBJ2-5; 10 bases match TRBD2. Losses at the gene ends were 3 bases for V and 4 bases for J; bases not matched to a gene: 11. The CDR3 extends over 17 amino acids. CDR1 LNHNV and CDR2 YYDKDF come from the germline V gene (reference sequence). The CDR3 DNA reads TGTGCCACCAGCAGGGCTATTTCCGGGACTAGCGCAGAGACCCAGTACTTC. This codes for CATSRAISGTSAETQYF.

The CDR3 sequence: CASSKGLAGAETQYF. DNA for the CDR3: TGTGCCAGCAGCAAGGGACTAGCGGGAGCCGAGACCCAGTACTTC. The chain combines TRBV7-2 with TRBJ2-5; TRBD2 aligns across 14 bases. The V and J ends lost 5 bases and 5 bases, in that order; junction bases with no gene match: 4. Per the germline V gene, CDR1 is SGHTA and CDR2 is FQGNSA. The CDR3 consists of 15 residues.

The chain has TRBV18 and TRBJ1-5; no definite D call. The CDR3 runs 15 residues. The V end was cut by 6 bases, the J end by 0 bases, with 12 bases between. CDR1 KGHSH and CDR2 LQKENI come from the germline V gene. CDR3 DNA: TGTGCCAGCTCGATATTGGCAGATAGCAATCAGCCCCAGCATTTT. Its translation is CASSILADSNQPQHF. Using reference TRBV18 and TRBJ1-5 for the parts outside the CDR3, the full variable domain is NAGVMQNPRHLVRRRGQEARLRCSPMKGHSHVYWYRQLPEEGLKFMVYLQKENIIDESGMPKERFSAEFPKEGPSILRIQQVVRGDSAAYFCASSILADSNQPQHFGDGTRLSIL.

This clone was found once. The V gene is TRBV4-2, the J gene TRBJ2-3; TRBD2 matches at 8 bases. CDR3 size: 17 residues. CDR1 is LGHNA and CDR2 is YNFKEQ in the germline V gene. V lost 1 base to trimming and J lost 7 bases; unmatched junction nucleotides: 13. The CDR3 DNA follows: TGTGCCAGCAGCCAAGGGGCTAGCGGGTTCTCTAGCAATACGCAGTATTTT. Translated: CASSQGASGFSSNTQYF.

This rearrangement joins TRBV5-6 to TRBJ1-2; no clear D gene. CDR1 is SGHDT and CDR2 is YYEEEE in the germline V gene. V was pared by 1 base and J by 4 bases, with 17 bases between. This CDR3 is built from 16 residues. The CDR3 DNA reads as TGTGCCAGCAGCTTGATCCCCTCCGCACAGCTCTATGGCTACACCTTC. It specifies CASSLIPSAQLYGYTF.

This chain joins TRBV6-1 and TRBJ2-7; 11 positions agree with TRBD1. V was pared by 6 bases and J by 4 bases, with 5 bases of the junction left unmatched. Germline CDR1 reads MNHNS; CDR2 reads SASEGT. The CDR3 has 14 amino acids. The CDR3 DNA reads TGTGCCAGCAGGATAGGGACAGGGGGTTACGAGCAGTACTTC. Translated: CASRIGTGGYEQYF.

The chain recombines TRBV2 with TRBJ2-5; D gene unclear. CDR3 size: 14 residues. Germline V gene sequence: CDR1 SNHLY, CDR2 FYNNEI. With 6 bases removed from V and 0 bases from J, the gap between germline ends came to 11 bases. The CDR3 sequence: CASSDRYNQETQYF. The CDR3 nucleotides are TGTGCCAGCAGCGATCGTTACAACCAAGAGACCCAGTACTTC.

V usage is TRBV6-1 and J usage is TRBJ1-5; 8 bases match TRBD1. In germline, CDR1 is MNHNS, CDR2 SASEGT. J gave up 7 bases and V 8 bases, and 10 bases lay outside the gene matches. The CDR3 is 14 amino acids. CDR3 loop: CASGQGRGQQPQHF. The CDR3, as DNA: TGTGCCAGCGGCCAGGGCAGGGGGCAGCAGCCCCAGCATTTT.